Each of the 18 T cell receptor beta chains below was sequenced from the same sample in a study of T-cell memory formation after mild COVID-19. TCRdb re-called the 5' RACE reads through MiXCR, storing one row per CDR3 protein. The sample holds 250,000 or so distinct CDR3 sequences, about a sixth seen once. The sample taken for sequencing was PBMCs or a T cell subset sorted from them (not recorded which). All receptors derive from a man between 18 and 29 years old who had mild COVID-19 (a few samples of this study predate the infection). Cell type and time point are not known.

CDR3: CASSPDRRQGDGGYTF. CDR3 bases: TGTGCCAGCAGCCCGGATAGGCGGCAGGGTGATGGTGGCTACACCTTC. The chain couples TRBV7-3 to TRBJ1-2, with D possibly TRBD1 on 5 matching bases. V lost 5 bases and J 7 bases, leaving 23 bases between the germline ends. The CDR3 loop spans 16 amino acids. Germline CDR1 is SGHTA and CDR2 is FQGTGA.

As for this clonotype: A read error is possible here, since a much larger clone lies one base away. The chain links TRBV4-2 to TRBJ2-5, with 12 bases matching TRBD1. V gave up 1 base and J gave up 5 bases; unmatched junction bases: 2. There are 15 residues in the CDR3. Germline-derived CDR1 and CDR2 are LGHNA and YNFKEQ. The CDR3 sequence is CASSQAGTGGETQYF. The CDR3 bases are TGTGCCAGCAGCCAAGCTGGGACAGGGGGCGAGACCCAGTACTTC.

The chain joins TRBV4-1 to TRBJ1-1, with TRBD1 matching 7 bases. The V gene end was trimmed by 3 bases and the J gene end by 4 bases; junction bases not matched to a gene: 8. The CDR3 contains 15 residues. Germline V gene lookup returns CDR1 MGHRA and CDR2 YSYEKL. For the CDR3, the DNA is TGCGCCAGCAGCCACCCGGACAGGCTGAGCACTGAAGCTTTCTTT. This sequence encodes CASSHPDRLSTEAFF.

This sequence joins TRBV6-5 and TRBJ2-4, with 7 bases lining up with TRBD1. Germline V gene data show CDR1 as MNHEY and CDR2 as SVGAGI. Trimming took 6 bases from V and 9 from J; bases not matched to a gene: 11. The CDR3 length is 14 residues. The chain's CDR3 is CASSPDRARPIQYF. The CDR3 DNA follows: TGTGCCAGCAGCCCTGACAGGGCTCGGCCCATTCAGTACTTC.

The chain combines TRBV11-2 with TRBJ2-2, with D unresolved. Trimming removed 1 base at V and 8 bases at J, with 8 bases between. The length of the CDR3 is 13 residues. The germline V gene has CDR1 SGHAT and CDR2 FQNNGV. DNA of the CDR3: TGTGCCAGCAGCTTAGGGGTGGGAGGGGAGCTGTTTTTT. It encodes CASSLGVGGELFF.

The chain has TRBV3-1 and TRBJ2-1; D call uncertain. V lost 3 bases, J lost 4 bases, and 16 bases lay in between. From germline, CDR1 is LGHDT and CDR2 YNNKEL (reference sequence). This CDR3 spans 16 amino acids. The CDR3 loop is CASSQKDGLGYNEQFF. The CDR3 DNA reads as TGTGCCAGCAGCCAGAAAGACGGCTTGGGATACAATGAGCAGTTCTTC.

The chain has TRBV5-1 and TRBJ2-6, with D tentatively TRBD1 or TRBD2 (5 bases each). The CDR3 has 20 amino acids. Germline CDR1 and CDR2: SGHRS and YFSETQ. V was trimmed by 1 base and J by 0 bases, leaving 20 bases between them. The CDR3: CASSLPRDGSTHSGANVLTF. CDR3 in DNA: TGCGCCAGCAGCTTGCCCCGGGACGGATCGACCCACTCTGGGGCCAACGTCCTGACTTTC.

The rearrangement uses TRBV12-5 and TRBJ2-7, with no clear D. CDR3 size: 11 residues. V was pared by 4 bases and J by 6 bases, with 7 bases between. Germline V gives CDR1 LGHNT, CDR2 FRNRAP. CDR3 bases: TGTGCTAGTGGTTCGTTCACCGAGCAGTACTTC. Translated: CASGSFTEQYF.

The V gene is TRBV12-3 or TRBV12-4, the J gene TRBJ1-2, with D uncertain. This CDR3 region has 13 residues. V shed 3 bases and J shed 5 bases, with 10 bases lying between them. The CDR3 bases are TGTGCCAGCAGTTTGCTCGGGCGATATGGCTACACCTTC. It codes for CASSLLGRYGYTF.

This clonotype was counted a few times. This chain joins TRBV6-6 and TRBJ2-7, with 7 bases lining up with TRBD1. Germline V gene sequence: CDR1 MNHNY, CDR2 SVGAGI (reference sequence). Trimming removed 5 bases from V and 2 bases from J; junction bases left unmatched: 9. CDR3 length: 15 amino acids. DNA of the CDR3: TGTGCCAGCAGTCAGGGTAGGGGGCTTACCTACGAGCAGTACTTC. As protein: CASSQGRGLTYEQYF.

This chain connects TRBV9 to TRBJ2-3; a possible D gene is TRBD1 (5 bases). V dropped 0 bases and J dropped 5 bases, with 10 bases sitting between them. The CDR3 runs to 14 residues. Germline assignment: CDR1 SGDLS and CDR2 YYNGEE. In nucleotides, the CDR3 is TGTGCCAGCAGCGTAGTGGGGCAACAAGATACGCAGTATTTT. Translating it yields CASSVVGQQDTQYF.

Many counts were recorded for this clonotype. V usage is TRBV4-3 and J usage is TRBJ1-3; D call uncertain. CDR3 size: 15 residues. Between the trimmed V and J ends, which lost 1 base and 8 bases, there was a span of 15 bases. Germline values: CDR1 LGHNA, CDR2 YSLEER. The CDR3 DNA is TGCGCCAGCAGCCAAGGCGGTTGGAGGGTGGACACCATATATTTT. It codes for CASSQGGWRVDTIYF.

This clonotype has just a few counts. V and J are TRBV6-6 and TRBJ1-4, with a weak D call TRBD1 (5 bases). Germline V gives CDR1 MNHNY, CDR2 SVGAGI (reference sequence). The CDR3 extends over 15 amino acids. V lost 6 bases, J lost 8 bases, and 19 bases lay in between. CDR3 loop: CASRGRDLGREKLFF. Here the CDR3 DNA reads TGTGCCAGCAGGGGGAGGGACTTAGGCAGGGAAAAACTGTTTTTT.

A few counts support this clonotype. The J gene is TRBJ2-1, the V gene TRBV14; TRBD2 matches at 7 bases. Germline CDR1 is SGHDN and CDR2 is FVKESK. The trim removed 1 base at V and 10 bases at J, leaving 4 bases unmatched. The CDR3 totals 13 residues. CDR3 residues: CASSQVGSGEQFF. The CDR3, as DNA: TGTGCCAGCAGCCAAGTGGGTAGCGGGGAGCAGTTCTTC.

This clonotype occurred a few times. J is TRBJ1-1 and V is TRBV5-6, with D hard to call. Trimming removed 3 bases from V and 10 bases from J, with 16 bases in between. The CDR3 loop spans 13 amino acids. Germline CDR1 SGHDT, CDR2 YYEEEE. CDR3: CASSSLDQAGAFF. CDR3 in DNA: TGTGCCAGCAGCTCCCTAGATCAAGCTGGAGCTTTCTTT.

The CDR3 DNA sequence: TGTGCCAGCAGCTTTGACAGTTATAGCAATCAGCCCCAGCATTTT. Translated, it gives CASSFDSYSNQPQHF. The genes are TRBV5-5 and TRBJ1-5; D is perhaps TRBD1 (5 bases). V was cut by 2 bases and J by 0 bases, with 9 bases left in between. The CDR3 length is 15 residues. Germline CDR1 is SGHKS and CDR2 is YYEKEE (reference sequence).

This clonotype was recorded a few times. The chain recombines TRBV4-1 with TRBJ2-7; the D is unclear. Germline CDR1 and CDR2: MGHRA and YSYEKL. The V end was cut by 4 bases, the J end by 3 bases, with 13 bases between. The CDR3 extends over 14 amino acids. The chain's CDR3 is CASSPLASSYEQYF. The CDR3 DNA sequence: TGCGCCAGCAGCCCCCTGGCCAGTAGCTACGAGCAGTACTTC.

This clonotype was counted a few times. The chain carries TRBV7-9 and TRBJ2-1, with TRBD1 identical over 8 bases. Germline CDR1 reads SEHNR; CDR2 reads FQNEAQ (reference sequence). The CDR3 runs 16 residues. The trim removed 8 bases at V and 8 bases at J, leaving 17 bases unmatched. For the CDR3, the DNA is TGTGCCAGCGTCCCTCTGCAGGGGGCCCACGTCGATGAGCAGTTCTTC. Residues: CASVPLQGAHVDEQFF.